Listed below are T cell receptor beta chains from one sample, sequenced in a study of cytomegalovirus exposure and HLA in healthy donors. Data came from immunoSEQ multiplex PCR; TCRdb stores just in-frame clones and leaves some out. The data contain about 110,000 clones, around 80% of them singletons. The material sequenced was PBMCs. These receptors were taken from a woman aged 35 to 49 in good health and CMV-seronegative. Both conserved end residues are part of each CDR3.

v_call,cdr3_aa
TRBV30,CAWSVRGEGEKLFF
TRBV29-1,CSVRDVEETQYF
TRBV5-6,CASSLGQGWTDTQYF
TRBV30,CAWSPNQIHRGHGEKLFF
TRBV10-3,CAISEPGQGNYGYTF
TRBV19,CASSITSGKVNEQFF
TRBV7-2,CASSKDSSSGANVLTF
TRBV10-1,CASSEGGHGANVLTF
TRBV28,CASSSGGPSQETQYF
TRBV6-5,CASRGGQAAVGTQYF
TRBV4-3,CASSSTGTGGEKLFF
TRBV7-6,CASSSLTGENYEQYF
TRBV29-1,CSVEMTGNNEKLFF
TRBV19,CASSIEVEGTGGYTF
TRBV5-4,CASSLAADTQYF
TRBV6-5,CASRQSSGNTIYF
TRBV6-5,CASSDRVEQPQHF
TRBV20-1,CSAHRGEKLFF
TRBV2,CASSPPGYRNQQFF
TRBV5-4,CASSDRRTENTGELFF
TRBV10-2,CASRWTGTGTEAFF
TRBV19,CASSMAGTSGTDTQYF
TRBV19,CASSRGTSGSGGTQYF
TRBV2,CASSEDLAGGLPGEQFF
TRBV5-1,CASSFVTAGSTDTQYF
TRBV7-2,CASSLRGGQLTGELFF
TRBV4-1,CASSQQRISSTDTQYF
TRBV6-1,CASSLDRADTQYF
TRBV5-6,CASSPRDTQSYEQYF
TRBV27,CASSYNRATGELFF
TRBV5-1,CASSLAGGRAWETQYF
TRBV9,CASSVEAGMLGYTF
TRBV4-3,CASSQDWLGSETQYF
TRBV11-2,CASSLQTRDTQYF
TRBV7-9,CASSLAASGGPEQYF
TRBV4-3,CASSQAWDRAYEQYF
TRBV7-2,CASSLGVTGGGSPLHF
TRBV6-1,CASSPGTANYGYTF
TRBV19,CASTRTSGNEQYF
TRBV19,CASSMGRGGFNEQFF
TRBV19,CASSGLGQGGVNIQYF
TRBV2,CASSSLGEGKTQYF
TRBV10-3,CAIKGQGDEKLFF
TRBV5-4,CASSSEPGQGGGGYTF
TRBV9,CASSVELVGHTDTQYF